A single sample gave rise to the 9 T cell receptor beta chains below, sequenced in a study of T cell changes during pregnancy in multiple sclerosis. Measured with immunoSEQ multiplex PCR; TCRdb has only the in-frame clones, and not every one. Here the sample spans about 41,000 clones, more than 85% being singletons. The sample consisted of CD8+ T cells from peripheral blood mononuclear cells, taken in the third trimester of pregnancy. Every receptor here comes from a female donor with multiple sclerosis, enrolled in a pregnancy study.

The DNA for the CDR3 is TGTGCCAGCAGCCTCTACCAACCCTGGAATGAGCAGTTCTTC. It encodes CASSLYQPWNEQFF. The chain has TRBV5-8 and TRBJ2-1; unclear D gene. The germline V and J ends were trimmed by 4 bases and 7 bases, with 15 bases remaining between them. CDR3 length: 14 residues. The germline CDR1 and CDR2 sequences are SGHTS and YDEGEE.

The V and J genes are TRBV5-6 and TRBJ1-5; D perhaps matches TRBD1 (6 bases). Germline CDR1 is SGHDT and CDR2 is YYEEEE. Trimming shortened V by 7 bases and J by 6 bases, and 17 bases separated the two germline ends. The CDR3 totals 14 residues. The chain's CDR3 is CASQLGAGTQPQHF. CDR3 DNA: TGTGCCAGCCAGTTGGGGGCGGGTACTCAGCCCCAGCATTTT. Supplemented by reference TRBV5-6 and TRBJ1-5, the full variable domain reads DAGVTQSPTHLIKTRGQQVTLRCSPKSGHDTVSWYQQALGQGPQFIFQYYEEEERQRGNFPDRFSGHQFPNYSSELNVNALLLGDSALYLCASQLGAGTQPQHFGDGTRLSIL.

The chain combines TRBV5-6 with TRBJ2-7; D remains ambiguous. Trimming cost V 0 bases and J 3 bases, with 10 bases left between them. The germline V gene has CDR1 SGHDT and CDR2 YYEEEE. The CDR3 extends over 14 amino acids. The CDR3 DNA reads as TGTGCCAGCAGCTTGGCCTTGAGAGACTACGAGCAGTACTTC. It translates to CASSLALRDYEQYF.

This clone was seen a single time. The chain links TRBV30 to TRBJ1-5; tentative D call: TRBD1 (5 bases). Germline V gene data show CDR1 as GTSNPN and CDR2 as SVGIG (reference sequence). Trimming stripped 7 bases from V and 3 bases from J, with 13 bases between. The CDR3 runs 13 residues. CDR3 residues: CAFAGGTNQPQHF. Written as DNA, the CDR3 is TGTGCCTTCGCCGGGGGAACCAATCAGCCCCAGCATTTT.

The chain joins TRBV11-3 to TRBJ2-1; the D gene is possibly TRBD1 (7 bases). With 5 bases removed from V and 3 bases from J, the gap between germline ends came to 23 bases. Germline V gene data show CDR1 as SGHNT and CDR2 as YENEEA. CDR3 size: 18 residues. The CDR3 spells CASSNRPLRGVIYNEQFF. CDR3 coding DNA: TGTGCCAGCAGCAATCGCCCCCTCAGGGGGGTAATCTACAATGAGCAGTTCTTC.

V gene TRBV15 combines with J gene TRBJ1-4; TRBD1 is a possible D gene (6 bases). Germline CDR1 LNHNV, CDR2 YYDKDF (reference sequence). The CDR3 totals 14 residues. With 6 bases removed from V and 3 bases from J, the gap between germline ends came to 11 bases. Here the CDR3 reads CATRTTGSNEKLFF. DNA of the CDR3: TGTGCCACCAGGACGACAGGTTCTAATGAAAAACTGTTTTTT.

The rearrangement joins TRBV19 to TRBJ1-1, with D perhaps TRBD1 (5 bases). This CDR3 contains 13 residues. CDR1 and CDR2 from the germline V gene are LNHDA and SQIVND (reference sequence). V lost 1 base to trimming and J lost 5 bases, with 8 bases between them. This chain's CDR3 is CASSIGGGTEAFF. For the CDR3, the DNA is TGTGCCAGTAGTATAGGCGGGGGGACTGAAGCTTTCTTT.

This clone has only one observation. The rearrangement uses TRBV27 and TRBJ1-2, with D possibly being TRBD1 (6 bases). The V and J ends lost 4 bases and 4 bases respectively, with 13 bases between them. The CDR3 is 14 residues long. CDR1 is MNHEY and CDR2 is SMNVEV in the germline V gene (reference sequence). The CDR3 bases are TGTGCCAGCAGTTCCCGCACAGGGCCCTATGGCTACACCTTC. Residues: CASSSRTGPYGYTF.

The chain is built from TRBV4-1 and TRBJ1-4; D uncertain. V lost 1 base to trimming and J lost 3 bases, with 9 bases between them. The CDR3 is made up of 15 amino acids. Per germline, CDR1 MGHRA and CDR2 YSYEKL. CDR3 sequence reads: CASSQVYGPNEKLFF. In DNA, the CDR3 is TGCGCCAGCAGCCAAGTTTATGGCCCTAATGAAAAACTGTTTTTT.